A single sample is the source of the 19 T cell receptor beta chains below, sequenced in a study of control samples from healthy donors and cancer patients. Sequencing used immunoSEQ multiplex PCR; TCRdb keeps in-frame clones, though not all of them. The data contain around 120,000 clones, around 89% of them seen just once; the ten biggest clones take up 1.1%. The sequenced material came from PBMCs. These receptors were obtained from a woman aged 45 to 65 with colorectal cancer.

The rearrangement uses TRBV5-6 and TRBJ1-5, with D hard to call. The V gene lost 7 bases and the J gene lost 6 bases, with 26 bases spanning the gap. This CDR3 has 17 residues. The germline CDR1 and CDR2 sequences are SGHDT and YYEEEE. The CDR3 DNA is TGTGCCAGCGTTAAAGCGGCCACGGTCAAACTTGGTCAGCCCCAGCATTTT. This translates into CASVKAATVKLGQPQHF. Full variable domain (remainder filled in from reference TRBV5-6 and TRBJ1-5): DAGVTQSPTHLIKTRGQQVTLRCSPKSGHDTVSWYQQALGQGPQFIFQYYEEEERQRGNFPDRFSGHQFPNYSSELNVNALLLGDSALYLCASVKAATVKLGQPQHFGDGTRLSIL.

In its sample, this clone was seen a few times. The gene calls are TRBV30 and TRBJ1-1; D is unclear. The V and J ends lost 4 bases and 10 bases respectively, with 13 bases between them. CDR3 size: 11 residues. Germline CDR1 GTSNPN, CDR2 SVGIG (reference sequence). DNA for the CDR3: TGTGCCTGGACTATGACCGTGGGAGCTTTCTTT. Translating gives CAWTMTVGAFF.

The chain couples TRBV18 to TRBJ1-4, with D maybe TRBD1 (5 bases). Trimming pared 3 bases from V and 5 bases from J, leaving 10 bases between. The CDR3 runs to 14 residues. Germline lookup yields CDR1 KGHSH and CDR2 LQKENI. CDR3 residues: CASSPKTENEKLFF. The DNA of the CDR3 is TGTGCCAGCTCACCCAAGACAGAGAATGAAAAACTGTTTTTT.

The rearrangement uses TRBV3-1 (or the pseudogene TRBV3-2) and TRBJ1-2; D is unclear. Deletions cut 6 bases from V and 2 bases from J, with 10 bases between. CDR3 length: 13 residues. CDR1 LGHDT and CDR2 YNNKEL come from the germline V gene (reference sequence). In DNA form, the CDR3 reads TGTGCCAGCAGTCCTAACTTAAACTATGGCTACACCTTC. It encodes CASSPNLNYGYTF.

The V call is TRBV29-1, the J call TRBJ2-7, with 9 bases matching TRBD1. The CDR3 length is 13 residues. Germline V gene lookup returns CDR1 SQVTM and CDR2 ANQGSEA. CDR3 bases: TGCAGTTTCCGGGACAGGGTATCCTACGAGCAGTACTTC. The encoded protein is CSFRDRVSYEQYF.

The V call is TRBV7-8, the J call TRBJ1-5; D remains ambiguous. This CDR3 contains 15 residues. Deletions cut 1 base from V and 6 bases from J, with 13 bases between. CDR1 SGHVS and CDR2 FQNEAQ come from the germline V gene. CDR3 amino acids: CASSLGGIDRQPQHF. CDR3 in DNA: TGTGCCAGCAGCTTAGGAGGGATCGACCGTCAGCCCCAGCATTTT.

The rearrangement joins TRBV19 to TRBJ2-7; D call uncertain. The CDR3 length is 14 residues. Trimming removed 0 bases from V and 2 bases from J, with 8 bases in between. Germline CDR1 and CDR2: LNHDA and SQIVND (reference sequence). CDR3 nucleotide sequence: TGTGCCAGTAGTATAGAACTCACAGCCTACGAGCAGTACTTC. Translated: CASSIELTAYEQYF.

The V and J genes are TRBV5-1 and TRBJ2-1, with TRBD1 identical over 8 bases. The CDR3 runs 15 residues. Germline V gene sequence: CDR1 SGHRS, CDR2 YFSETQ. J gave up 7 bases and V 0 bases, and 6 bases lay outside the gene matches. The CDR3 spells CASSLGRQGSNEQFF. In nucleotides, the CDR3 is TGCGCCAGCAGCTTGGGGCGACAGGGGTCAAATGAGCAGTTCTTC.

J is TRBJ2-7 and V is TRBV19; possibly TRBD2 for D (6 bases). Trimming removed 1 base from V and 0 bases from J, with 10 bases in between. Germline V gene lookup returns CDR1 LNHDA and CDR2 SQIVND (reference sequence). The CDR3 length is 15 residues. The CDR3 sequence is CASSIGSGSSYEQYF. As DNA, the CDR3 is TGTGCCAGTAGTATAGGTTCCGGGAGCTCCTACGAGCAGTACTTC.

This clone was seen more than once but under ten times. This CDR3 reads CASSLPSNYGYTF. In DNA form, the CDR3 reads TGTGCCAGCAGCTTGCCCAGTAACTATGGCTACACCTTC. The chain has TRBV5-4 and TRBJ1-2; D is undetermined. Per germline, CDR1 SGHNT and CDR2 YYREEE (reference sequence). V was cut by 1 base and J by 1 base, with 5 bases left in between. The CDR3 totals 13 residues.

The rearrangement joins TRBV7-8 to TRBJ2-3; D is unresolved. Germline CDR1 and CDR2: SGHVS and FQNEAQ. The CDR3 covers 11 residues. V shed 2 bases and J shed 5 bases, with 2 bases lying between them. Here the CDR3 reads CASSLLDTQYF. CDR3 nucleotide sequence: TGTGCCAGCAGCTTACTAGATACGCAGTATTTT.

This chain connects TRBV11-2 to TRBJ2-1, with D unclear. CDR3 size: 14 residues. Germline loops: CDR1 SGHAT, CDR2 FQNNGV. The V end lost 8 bases, the J end lost 2 bases, and 13 bases lay between the germline ends. The CDR3 nucleotides are TGTGCCAGCTGTAAAGTGGCCACCTACAATGAGCAGTTCTTC. It is translated as CASCKVATYNEQFF.

The chain couples TRBV9 to TRBJ1-1; a weak D match, TRBD1 (6 bases). V lost 4 bases and J 3 bases, leaving 13 bases between the germline ends. CDR3 length equals 14 residues. From germline, CDR1 is SGDLS and CDR2 YYNGEE. The DNA for the CDR3 is TGTGCCAGCAGCCACAGGGACGGGGACACTGAAGCTTTCTTT. Translation gives CASSHRDGDTEAFF.

The V gene is TRBV13, the J gene TRBJ2-7; D may be TRBD1 (5 bases). The CDR3 totals 14 residues. The germline CDR1 and CDR2 sequences are PRHDT and FYEKMQ (reference sequence). Trimming left V 1 base short and J 7 bases short, with 14 bases between. The CDR3 region is CASSLDRRLGEQYF. The DNA for the CDR3 is TGTGCCAGCAGCTTAGACAGGCGACTTGGGGAGCAGTACTTC.

The chain couples TRBV28 to TRBJ1-2, with D possibly TRBD1 on 5 matching bases. The ends were cut back, 6 bases at V and 5 bases at J, with 25 bases in the middle. CDR3 length: 17 amino acids. Germline-derived CDR1 and CDR2 are MDHEN and SYDVKM. For the CDR3, the DNA is TGTGCCAGCAGCGCCCCTGGGGGGAACTCGCTATCATATGGCTACACCTTC. Protein: CASSAPGGNSLSYGYTF.

The V gene is TRBV19, the J gene TRBJ1-6, with a weak D call TRBD1 (6 bases). The CDR3 is 14 amino acids. V lost 10 bases and J 5 bases, leaving 15 bases between the germline ends. Germline CDR1 is LNHDA and CDR2 is SQIVND (reference sequence). DNA for the CDR3: TGTGCCACTAAAGGACAGTCGAATAATTCACCCCTCCACTTT. This translates into CATKGQSNNSPLHF.

The chain joins TRBV5-6 to TRBJ2-7, with D uncertain. From germline, CDR1 is SGHDT and CDR2 YYEEEE. The CDR3 loop spans 16 amino acids. Trimming took 0 bases from V and 4 from J, leaving 17 bases between them. CDR3 nucleotides: TGTGCCAGCAGCTTGGTCTCAGGATCTGGGCTTTACGAGCAGTACTTC. This codes for CASSLVSGSGLYEQYF.

The genes are TRBV19 and TRBJ2-1, with 7 bases aligning to TRBD1. The CDR3 is made up of 15 amino acids. The junction had 11 bases not matched to a gene; V was cut back by 5 bases and J by 7 bases. Germline V lookup: CDR1 LNHDA, CDR2 SQIVND (reference sequence). The DNA for the CDR3 is TGTGCCAGTAGTGCCAGAAGACAGGGCGGAAATGAGCAGTTCTTC. This translates into CASSARRQGGNEQFF.

V gene TRBV6-5 combines with J gene TRBJ2-5; D might be TRBD1 (6 bases). From germline, CDR1 is MNHEY and CDR2 SVGAGI. V lost 4 bases, J lost 1 base, and 10 bases lay in between. The CDR3 loop spans 14 amino acids. The CDR3 DNA is TGTGCCAGCAGTTCCTCAGGGGTCCAAGAGACCCAGTACTTC. Encoded protein: CASSSSGVQETQYF.